This TCR beta chain originates from a study of cytomegalovirus exposure and HLA in healthy donors. Study results and limitations: Evidence from a later analysis indicated that most CMV-associated TCR beta chains looked HLA-restricted. A later analysis showed TCR association rates differing by HLA locus, peaking at DRB1 and lowest at HLA-C. Donors were assumed by presence/absence analyses to have roughly uniform sequencing depth. In an earlier analysis, most TCR beta V segments were productive about 87% or about 30% of the time.

On this clone itself: Its cognate antigen is unknown.

Vbeta (60) and Jbeta (13) primers were used in the PCR. Sequenced by immunoSEQ multiplex PCR; TCRdb stores in-frame clones only, minus some. The repertoire holds 120,000 or so clones, with about four fifths as singletons. The germline CDR1 and CDR2 sequences are SGHRS and YFSETQ. V dropped 3 bases and J dropped 1 base, with 10 bases sitting between them. The CDR3 extends over 15 amino acids. This receptor was identified in a woman in her thirties or forties in good health and CMV-seropositive. The chain carries TRBV5-1 and TRBJ2-2; possible D gene TRBD1, 6 bases. Sequenced sample: PBMCs. CDR3 region: CASSSSTGNTGELFF. CDR3 in DNA: TGCGCCAGCAGCTCCTCGACAGGGAACACCGGGGAGCTGTTTTTT.